The 18 T cell receptor beta chains below were found in one sample sequenced in a study of blood T cells in healthy people across ages. Primed by a sample-barcoded 5' primer and a J-beta primer mix, a second PCR proceeded for about 7 to 12 cycles. TCRdb called the 5' RACE reads again in MiXCR, with one record for every CDR3 protein. The sample has 800,000 to 1,300,000 distinct CDR3 sequences, roughly 24% seen once. The same sample was also studied in work on T cells of mothers and their children.

Sequenced sample: blood. These receptors were taken from a girl aged 2-10 years in good health.

This clonotype was observed a few times. The CDR3 nucleotides read TGCAGCGTGGAAACGGGGAGGGGCGGGAATGAGCAGTTCTTC. Its translation: CSVETGRGGNEQFF. This sequence joins TRBV29-1 and TRBJ2-1; 7 bases match TRBD2. J was trimmed by 7 bases and V by 6 bases; bases with no gene match: 12. CDR3 length equals 14 residues. CDR1 is SQVTM and CDR2 is ANQGSEA in the germline V gene.

The chain carries TRBV5-1 and TRBJ1-2; D is ambiguous. With 1 base removed from V and 2 bases from J, the gap between germline ends came to 9 bases. Germline CDR1 and CDR2: SGHRS and YFSETQ. This CDR3 has 14 residues. DNA of the CDR3: TGCGCCAGCAGCTTGAATCCCCTCAACTATGGCTACACCTTC. It yields the protein CASSLNPLNYGYTF.

The chain combines TRBV18 with TRBJ2-5, with a weak D call TRBD1 (6 bases). Germline values: CDR1 KGHSH, CDR2 LQKENI. This CDR3 region has 16 residues. Trimming took off 6 bases at V and 1 base at J, with 18 bases between the two ends. The CDR3 region has the DNA TGTGCCAGCTCCCCGGCCAGGGGCTCTGGCCAAGAGACCCAGTACTTC. Translating it yields CASSPARGSGQETQYF.

This clonotype was found a few times. This chain connects TRBV11-2 to TRBJ2-1; a possible D gene is TRBD2 (6 bases). This CDR3 region has 13 residues. The V and J ends lost 2 bases and 10 bases respectively, with 12 bases between them. CDR1 is SGHAT, CDR2 FQNNGV, per germline. The CDR3 DNA is TGTGCCAGCAGCTTAACCGGGACTCAAGAGCAGTTCTTC. This encodes CASSLTGTQEQFF.

In DNA form, the CDR3 reads TGCAGCGTCGCCGGGACAGGGGTGAAGGAGACCCAGTACTTC. As protein: CSVAGTGVKETQYF. This chain joins TRBV29-1 and TRBJ2-5; 10 nucleotides align to TRBD1. The CDR3 has 14 amino acids. The ends lost 6 bases at V and 5 bases at J; junction bases unmatched: 9. The germline gives CDR1 SQVTM, CDR2 ANQGSEA.

V usage is TRBV29-1 and J usage is TRBJ2-5; no clear D. The J call may be wrong; the DNA end is better matched by TRBJ2-1. CDR1 SQVTM and CDR2 ANQGSEA come from the germline V gene. The CDR3 has 12 residues. The CDR3 DNA reads TGCAGCGTTGAGGAGAACTACAATGAGCAGTTCTTC. Its protein is CSVEENYNEQFF.

In nucleotides, the CDR3 is TGTGCCAGCAGCGGCGGGGGGGGAGGAACAGATACGCAGTATTTT. Amino acids: CASSGGGGGTDTQYF. The J gene is TRBJ2-3, the V gene TRBV7-9, with 9 bases lining up with TRBD2. This CDR3 comprises 15 residues. Losses at the gene ends were 5 bases for V and 3 bases for J; bases not matched to a gene: 6. The germline CDR1 and CDR2 sequences are SEHNR and FQNEAQ (reference sequence).

In its sample, this clonotype was seen a few times. The rearrangement uses TRBV12-3 or TRBV12-4 and TRBJ2-7; no definite D call. Trimming stripped 2 bases from V and 4 bases from J, with 12 bases between. The CDR3 runs to 14 residues. The CDR3 loop reads CASSLYGGDYEQYF. The CDR3 DNA sequence: TGTGCCAGCAGTTTATACGGCGGTGATTACGAGCAGTACTTC.

CDR3 bases: TGTGCCAGCAGTGTCCCCGGGACAGAGGAGACCCAGTACTTC. Its protein is CASSVPGTEETQYF. The chain carries TRBV2 and TRBJ2-5, with 7 nucleotides matching TRBD1. The germline V gene has CDR1 SNHLY and CDR2 FYNNEI. Trimming at V came to 4 bases and at J to 5 bases, leaving 7 bases not matched to a gene. The CDR3 is made up of 14 amino acids.

This clonotype was recorded a few times. J is TRBJ2-4 and V is TRBV28; 8 bases agree with TRBD1. V shed 4 bases and J 0 bases; nucleotides not matched to a gene: 2. Per germline, CDR1 MDHEN and CDR2 SYDVKM. This CDR3 comprises 15 residues. CDR3 nucleotides: TGTGCCAGCAGTTCTACAGGGGGAGCCAAAAACATTCAGTACTTC. Its protein is CASSSTGGAKNIQYF.

This sequence joins TRBV29-1 and TRBJ2-7; 7 nucleotides align to TRBD2. The CDR3 has 12 amino acids. J was trimmed by 6 bases and V by 4 bases; bases with no gene match: 6. Looked up from germline, CDR1 is SQVTM and CDR2 is ANQGSEA. CDR3 in amino acids: CSVGQGEGEQYF. CDR3 nucleotides: TGCAGCGTTGGACAAGGGGAGGGCGAGCAGTACTTC.

The chain links TRBV19 to TRBJ1-5; no clear D. V lost 3 bases and J lost 5, with 14 bases in between. The CDR3 sequence is 15 residues long. Germline-derived CDR1 and CDR2 are LNHDA and SQIVND (reference sequence). CDR3 in amino acids: CASSILPVRDQPQHF. CDR3 DNA: TGTGCCAGTAGTATTCTCCCCGTAAGGGATCAGCCCCAGCATTTT.

The V gene is TRBV29-1, the J gene TRBJ1-2; TRBD1 matches 7 bases. J gave up 10 bases and V 6 bases, and 17 bases lay outside the gene matches. CDR1 and CDR2 (germline): SQVTM, ANQGSEA. CDR3 length: 14 residues. This CDR3 is CSVAGNRGLVDYTF. The CDR3 DNA reads as TGCAGCGTCGCGGGGAACAGGGGTTTAGTTGACTACACCTTC.

This clonotype appeared a few times. The rearrangement joins TRBV7-8 to TRBJ2-4; the D is unclear. Trimming shortened V by 0 bases and J by 8 bases, and 11 bases separated the two germline ends. This CDR3 comprises 14 residues. CDR1 SGHVS and CDR2 FQNEAQ come from the germline V gene. The CDR3 coding sequence is TGTGCCAGCAGCTTAGCGGAAAGAAGGGACATTCAGTACTTC. Its translation: CASSLAERRDIQYF.

This sequence joins TRBV24-1 and TRBJ2-3; 8 bases line up with TRBD2. V shed 5 bases and J 5 bases; nucleotides not matched to a gene: 5. Germline V gene sequence: CDR1 KGHDR, CDR2 SFDVKD. CDR3 length: 14 amino acids. The CDR3 is CATSVSGGVDTQYF. The CDR3 nucleotides are TGTGCCACCAGTGTTTCCGGGGGGGTAGATACGCAGTATTTT.

This sequence joins TRBV3-1 and TRBJ1-2; D gene ambiguous. Trimming cost V 3 bases and J 8 bases, with 13 bases left between them. The CDR3 is made up of 13 amino acids. Germline V gene lookup returns CDR1 LGHDT and CDR2 YNNKEL (reference sequence). The DNA for the CDR3 is TGTGCCAGCAGCCAGACACATCCTGGAGGCTACACCTTC. It is translated as CASSQTHPGGYTF.

This clonotype has just a few counts. The V call is TRBV7-2, the J call TRBJ2-7; 8 nucleotides agree with TRBD2. Germline values: CDR1 SGHTA, CDR2 FQGNSA. The CDR3 loop spans 17 amino acids. V lost 2 bases to trimming and J lost 3 bases; unmatched junction nucleotides: 12. CDR3 sequence (DNA): TGTGCCAGCAGCTTAAGTGGTGGCGGGGGGATCCTCTACGAGCAGTACTTC. Residues: CASSLSGGGGILYEQYF.

This clonotype was detected ten times or more. The chain employs TRBV12-3 or TRBV12-4 and TRBJ1-4, with 10 bases that match TRBD1. The ends lost 6 bases at V and 7 bases at J; junction bases unmatched: 5. The CDR3 totals 14 residues. CDR3 sequence: CASSHRDRGEKLFF. CDR3 DNA: TGTGCCAGCAGCCACCGGGACAGGGGTGAAAAACTGTTTTTT.